This T cell receptor beta chain was found in a study of shared clonotypes between healthy human individuals. Donors included only healthy HIV-negative adults lacking recent acute infections or vaccinations. Negatively enriched CD4+ T cells were divided by CD45RA into naive and memory. The CDR3 length is 14 residues. V was clipped by 3 bases and J by 1 base, with 9 bases between them. Per germline, CDR1 MDHEN and CDR2 SYDVKM. On this clone: The antigen is not known.

Profiled with immunoSEQ multiplex PCR; TCRdb holds only in-frame clones, not every one. The sample includes 2 million to 2.5 million clones, 85% to 95% seen only once; the top ten take 0.1% to 0.15%. Study-wide points: All-four-donor shared clonotypes had higher generation probabilities than non-shared clonotypes did.

This clonotype was obtained from a man aged 18 to 29 in good health. The chain uses TRBV28 and TRBJ2-5; D unresolved. The source material was naive CD4+ T cells sorted from blood. This sample's subset: CD45RA+ positively selected. CDR3 sequence reads: CASSFDSLQETQYF. CDR3 coding DNA: TGTGCCAGCAGTTTCGACTCCCTCCAAGAGACCCAGTACTTC.